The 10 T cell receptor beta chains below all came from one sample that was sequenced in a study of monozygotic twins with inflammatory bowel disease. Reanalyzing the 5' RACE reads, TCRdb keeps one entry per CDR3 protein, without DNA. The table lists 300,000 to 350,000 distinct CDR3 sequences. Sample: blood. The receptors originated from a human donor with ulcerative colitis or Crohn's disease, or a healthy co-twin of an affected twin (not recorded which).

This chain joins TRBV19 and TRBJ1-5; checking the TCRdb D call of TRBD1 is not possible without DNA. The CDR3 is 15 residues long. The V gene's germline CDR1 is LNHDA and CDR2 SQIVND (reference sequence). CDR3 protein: CASSPDSRGNQPQHF.

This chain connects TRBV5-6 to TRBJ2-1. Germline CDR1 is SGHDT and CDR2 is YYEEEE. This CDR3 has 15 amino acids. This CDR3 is CASTLGVGSYNEQFF.

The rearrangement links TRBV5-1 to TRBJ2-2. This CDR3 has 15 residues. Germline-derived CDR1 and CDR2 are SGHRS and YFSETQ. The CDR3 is CASSLASANTGELFF.

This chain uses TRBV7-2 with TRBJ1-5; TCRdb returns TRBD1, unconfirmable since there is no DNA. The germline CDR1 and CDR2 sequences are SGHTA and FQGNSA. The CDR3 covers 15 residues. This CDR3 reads CASSPTGGEAWPQHF.

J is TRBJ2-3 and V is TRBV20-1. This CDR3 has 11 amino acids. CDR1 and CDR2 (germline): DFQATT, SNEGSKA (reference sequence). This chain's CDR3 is CSASTPDTQYF.

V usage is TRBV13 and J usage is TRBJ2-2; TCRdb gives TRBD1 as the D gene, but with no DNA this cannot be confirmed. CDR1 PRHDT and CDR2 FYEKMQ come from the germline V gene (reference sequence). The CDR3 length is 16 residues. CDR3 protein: CASSLESDPLRGELFF.

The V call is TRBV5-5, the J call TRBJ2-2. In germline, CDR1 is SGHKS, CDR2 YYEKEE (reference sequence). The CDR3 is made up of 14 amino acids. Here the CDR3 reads CASSLVQPTGELFF.

Here the CDR3 reads CASSSPIYGYTF. The chain combines TRBV28 with TRBJ1-2. The CDR3 contains 12 residues. Germline CDR1 reads MDHEN; CDR2 reads SYDVKM.

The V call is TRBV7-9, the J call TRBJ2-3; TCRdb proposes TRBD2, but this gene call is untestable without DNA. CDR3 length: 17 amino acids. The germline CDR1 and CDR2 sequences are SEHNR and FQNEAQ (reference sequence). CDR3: CASSLARDSGEADTQYF.

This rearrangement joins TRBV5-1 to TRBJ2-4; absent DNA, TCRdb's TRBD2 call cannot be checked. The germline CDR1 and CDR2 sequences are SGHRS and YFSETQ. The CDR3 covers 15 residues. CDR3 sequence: CASSPQTSGRNIQYF.